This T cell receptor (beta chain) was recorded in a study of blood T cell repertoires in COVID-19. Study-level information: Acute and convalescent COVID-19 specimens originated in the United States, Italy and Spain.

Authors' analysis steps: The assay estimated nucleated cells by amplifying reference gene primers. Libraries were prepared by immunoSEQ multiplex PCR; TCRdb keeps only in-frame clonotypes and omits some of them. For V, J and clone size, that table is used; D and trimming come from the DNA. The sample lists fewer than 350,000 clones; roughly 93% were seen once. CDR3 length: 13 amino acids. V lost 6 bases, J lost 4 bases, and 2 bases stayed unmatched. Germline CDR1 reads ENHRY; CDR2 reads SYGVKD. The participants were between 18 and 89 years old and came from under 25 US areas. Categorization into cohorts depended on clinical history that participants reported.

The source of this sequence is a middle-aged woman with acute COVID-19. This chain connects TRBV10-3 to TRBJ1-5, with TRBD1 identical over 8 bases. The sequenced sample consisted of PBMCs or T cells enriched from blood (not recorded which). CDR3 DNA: TGTGCCATCAGCGGACAGGGAAATCAGCCCCAGCATTTT. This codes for CAISGQGNQPQHF.